This T cell receptor beta chain appears in the sequencing data of a study of CD4 T cells in relation to SARS-CoV-2 and coronaviruses. Notes on this clone: Its antigen is unknown.

CD4+ T cells from unexposed donors were obtained before the COVID-19 pandemic (2011-2018). The cells were cultured for under 13 days before CD4+ T cells were isolated. The CDR3 covers 13 residues. Germline V gene lookup returns CDR1 LNHDA and CDR2 SQIVND (reference sequence). V was cut by 3 bases and J by 3 bases, with 7 bases left in between. Assay: immunoSEQ multiplex PCR; the TCRdb copy retains only in-frame clones and omits some. This sample carries around 25,000 clones, 76% of them seen once, and the ten largest clones take over 25%. This sequence was found in a human donor in good health. The chain carries TRBV19 and TRBJ2-3; D unclear. Material: CD4+ T cells from PBMCs, cultured in vitro. The CDR3 DNA reads TGTGCCAGTAGTATCCGAGATACAGATACGCAGTATTTT. It codes for CASSIRDTDTQYF.